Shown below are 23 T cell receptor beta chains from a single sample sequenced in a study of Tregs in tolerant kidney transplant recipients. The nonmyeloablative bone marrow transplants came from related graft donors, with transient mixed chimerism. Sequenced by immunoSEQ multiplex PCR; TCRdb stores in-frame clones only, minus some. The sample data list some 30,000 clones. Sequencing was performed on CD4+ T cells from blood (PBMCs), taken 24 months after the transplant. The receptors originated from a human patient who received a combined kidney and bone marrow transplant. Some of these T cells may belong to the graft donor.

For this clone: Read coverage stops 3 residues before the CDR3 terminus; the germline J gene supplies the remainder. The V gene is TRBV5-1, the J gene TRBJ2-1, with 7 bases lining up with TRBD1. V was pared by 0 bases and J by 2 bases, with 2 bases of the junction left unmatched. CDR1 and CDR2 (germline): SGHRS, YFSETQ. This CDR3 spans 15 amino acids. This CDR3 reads CASSLEGQPYNEQFF. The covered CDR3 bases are TGCGCCAGCAGCTTGGAGGGACAGCCCTACAATGAG.

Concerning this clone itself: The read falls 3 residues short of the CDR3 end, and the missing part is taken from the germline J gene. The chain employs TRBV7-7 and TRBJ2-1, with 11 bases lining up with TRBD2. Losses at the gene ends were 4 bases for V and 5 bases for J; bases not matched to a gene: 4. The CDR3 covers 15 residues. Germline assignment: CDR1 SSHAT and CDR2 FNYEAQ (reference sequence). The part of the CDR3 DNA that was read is TGTGCCAGCAGCTCCGGGACTAGCGGCAACAATGAG. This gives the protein CASSSGTSGNNE. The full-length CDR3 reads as CASSSGTSGNNEQFF. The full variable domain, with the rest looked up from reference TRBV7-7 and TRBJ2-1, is GAGVSQSPRYKVTKRGQDVTLRCDPISSHATLYWYQQALGQGPEFLTYFNYEAQPDKSGLPSDRFSAERPEGSISTLTIQRTEQRDSAMYRCASSSGTSGNNEQFFGPGTRLTVL.

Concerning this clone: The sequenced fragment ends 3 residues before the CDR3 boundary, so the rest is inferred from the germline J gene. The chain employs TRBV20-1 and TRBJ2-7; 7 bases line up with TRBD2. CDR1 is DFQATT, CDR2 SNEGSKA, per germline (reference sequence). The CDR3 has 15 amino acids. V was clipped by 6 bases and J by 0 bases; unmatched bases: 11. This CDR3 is CSATRLAGGSYEQYF. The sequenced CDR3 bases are TGCAGTGCCACAAGACTAGCCGGAGGCTCCTACGAG.

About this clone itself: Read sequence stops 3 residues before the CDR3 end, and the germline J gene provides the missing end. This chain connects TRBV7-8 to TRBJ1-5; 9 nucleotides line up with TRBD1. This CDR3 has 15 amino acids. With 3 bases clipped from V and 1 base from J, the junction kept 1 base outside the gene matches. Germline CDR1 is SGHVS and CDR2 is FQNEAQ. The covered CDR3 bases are TGTGCCAGCAGCTTCGGACAGGGGAGCAATCAGCCC. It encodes CASSFGQGSNQP. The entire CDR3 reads CASSFGQGSNQPQHF.

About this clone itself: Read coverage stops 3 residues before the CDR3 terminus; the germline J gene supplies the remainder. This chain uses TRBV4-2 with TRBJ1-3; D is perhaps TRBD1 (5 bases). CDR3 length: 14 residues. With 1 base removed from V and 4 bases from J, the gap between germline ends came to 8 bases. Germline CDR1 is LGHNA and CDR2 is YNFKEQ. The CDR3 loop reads CASSQANRGNTIYF. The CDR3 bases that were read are TGTGCCAGCAGCCAAGCAAACAGGGGAAACACC.

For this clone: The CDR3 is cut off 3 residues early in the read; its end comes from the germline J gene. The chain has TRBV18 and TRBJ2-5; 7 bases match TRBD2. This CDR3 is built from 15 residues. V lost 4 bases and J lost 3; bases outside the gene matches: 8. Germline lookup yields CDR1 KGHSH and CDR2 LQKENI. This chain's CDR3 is CASSRGGAEKETQYF. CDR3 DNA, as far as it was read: TGTGCCAGCTCACGGGGGGGAGCGGAGAAAGAGACC.

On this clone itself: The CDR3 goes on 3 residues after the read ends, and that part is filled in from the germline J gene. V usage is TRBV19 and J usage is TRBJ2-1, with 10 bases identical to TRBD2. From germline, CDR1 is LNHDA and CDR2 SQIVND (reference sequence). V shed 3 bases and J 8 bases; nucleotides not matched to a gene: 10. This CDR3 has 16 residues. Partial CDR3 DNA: TGTGCCAGTAGTATCAATAGGGGGACTAGCGTGGATGAG. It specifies CASSINRGTSVDE. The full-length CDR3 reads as CASSINRGTSVDEQFF.

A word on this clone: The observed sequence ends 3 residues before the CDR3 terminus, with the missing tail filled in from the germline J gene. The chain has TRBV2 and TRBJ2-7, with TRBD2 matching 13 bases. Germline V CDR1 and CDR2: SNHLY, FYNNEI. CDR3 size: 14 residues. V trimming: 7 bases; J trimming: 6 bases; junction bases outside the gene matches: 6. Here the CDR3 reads CASMRRLAGGEQYF. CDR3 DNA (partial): TGTGCCAGCATGAGGAGACTAGCGGGAGGCGAG.

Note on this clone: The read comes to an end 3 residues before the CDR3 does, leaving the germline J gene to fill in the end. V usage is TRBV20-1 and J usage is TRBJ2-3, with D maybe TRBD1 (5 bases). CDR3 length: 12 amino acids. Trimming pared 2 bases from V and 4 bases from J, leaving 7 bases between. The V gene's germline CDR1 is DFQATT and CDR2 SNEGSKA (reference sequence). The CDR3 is CSARWGPDTQYF. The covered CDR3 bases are TGCAGTGCTAGATGGGGCCCAGATACG.

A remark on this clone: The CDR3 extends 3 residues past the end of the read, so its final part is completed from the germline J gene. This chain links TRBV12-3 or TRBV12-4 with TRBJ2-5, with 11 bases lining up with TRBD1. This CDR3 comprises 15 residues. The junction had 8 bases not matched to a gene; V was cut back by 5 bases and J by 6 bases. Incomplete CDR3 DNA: TGTGCCAGCAGTGATACCGGGACAGGGGGAAAGACC. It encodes CASSDTGTGGKT. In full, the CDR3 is CASSDTGTGGKTQYF.

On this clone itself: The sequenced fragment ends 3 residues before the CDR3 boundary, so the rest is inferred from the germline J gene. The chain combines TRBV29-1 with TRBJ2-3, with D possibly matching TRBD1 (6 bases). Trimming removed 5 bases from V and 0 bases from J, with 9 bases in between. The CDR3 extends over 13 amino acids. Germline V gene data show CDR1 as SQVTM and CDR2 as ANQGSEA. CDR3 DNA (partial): TGCAGCGTTCGCAGGGGTAGCACAGATACG. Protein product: CSVRRGSTDT. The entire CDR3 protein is CSVRRGSTDTQYF.

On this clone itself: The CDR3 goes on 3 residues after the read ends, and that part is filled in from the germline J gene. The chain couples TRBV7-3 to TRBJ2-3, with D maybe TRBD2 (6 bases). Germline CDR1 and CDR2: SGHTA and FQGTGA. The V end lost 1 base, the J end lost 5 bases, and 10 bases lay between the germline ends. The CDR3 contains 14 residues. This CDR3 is CASSLNTEGDTQYF. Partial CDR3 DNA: TGTGCCAGCAGCTTAAATACGGAGGGAGATACG. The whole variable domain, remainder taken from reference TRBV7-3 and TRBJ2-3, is GAGVSQTPSNKVTEKGKYVELRCDPISGHTALYWYRQSLGQGPEFLIYFQGTGAADDSGLPNDRFFAVRPEGSVSTLKIQRTERGDSAVYLCASSLNTEGDTQYFGPGTRLTVL.

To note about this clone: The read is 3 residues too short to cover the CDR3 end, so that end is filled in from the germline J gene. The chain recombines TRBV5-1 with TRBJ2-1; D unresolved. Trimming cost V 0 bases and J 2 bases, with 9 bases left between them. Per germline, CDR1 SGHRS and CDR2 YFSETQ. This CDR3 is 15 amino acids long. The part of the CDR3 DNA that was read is TGCGCCAGCAGCTTGGACGGGTTACCCTACAATGAG. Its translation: CASSLDGLPYNE. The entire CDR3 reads CASSLDGLPYNEQFF.

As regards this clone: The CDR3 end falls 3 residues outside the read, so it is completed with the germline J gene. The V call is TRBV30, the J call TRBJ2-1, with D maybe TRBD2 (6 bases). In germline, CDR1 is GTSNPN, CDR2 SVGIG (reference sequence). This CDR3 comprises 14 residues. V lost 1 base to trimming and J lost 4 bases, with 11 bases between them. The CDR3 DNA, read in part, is TGTGCCTGGAGTGGACTAGTTTCTTACAATGAG. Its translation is CAWSGLVSYNE. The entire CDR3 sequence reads CAWSGLVSYNEQFF.

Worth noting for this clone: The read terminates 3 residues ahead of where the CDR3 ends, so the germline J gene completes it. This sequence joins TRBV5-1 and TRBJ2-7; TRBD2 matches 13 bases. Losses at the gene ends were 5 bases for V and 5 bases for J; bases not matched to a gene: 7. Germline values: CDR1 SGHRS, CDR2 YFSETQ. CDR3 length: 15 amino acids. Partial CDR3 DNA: TGCGCCAGCAGACCGACTAGCGGGAGGTCTGACGAG. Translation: CASRPTSGRSDE. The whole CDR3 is CASRPTSGRSDEQYF.

CDR3 DNA, as far as it was read: TGTGCCAGCAGCCAGGACAGACATTCACCC. Protein sequence: CASSQDRHSP. The CDR3 as a whole reads CASSQDRHSPLHF. The J gene is TRBJ1-6, the V gene TRBV7-3, with D perhaps TRBD1 (6 bases). Read sequence stops 3 residues before the CDR3 end, and the germline J gene provides the missing end. With 5 bases removed from V and 8 bases from J, the gap between germline ends came to 10 bases. CDR1 is SGHTA and CDR2 is FQGTGA in the germline V gene. CDR3 length: 13 residues.

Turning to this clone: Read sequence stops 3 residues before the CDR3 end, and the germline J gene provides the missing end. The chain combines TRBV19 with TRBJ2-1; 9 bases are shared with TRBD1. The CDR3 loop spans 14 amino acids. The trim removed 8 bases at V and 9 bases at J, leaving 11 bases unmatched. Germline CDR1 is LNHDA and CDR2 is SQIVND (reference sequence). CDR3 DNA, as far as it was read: TGTGCCAGTCAACCGCTACAGGGGGCTCGTGAG. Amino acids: CASQPLQGARE. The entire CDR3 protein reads CASQPLQGAREQFF.

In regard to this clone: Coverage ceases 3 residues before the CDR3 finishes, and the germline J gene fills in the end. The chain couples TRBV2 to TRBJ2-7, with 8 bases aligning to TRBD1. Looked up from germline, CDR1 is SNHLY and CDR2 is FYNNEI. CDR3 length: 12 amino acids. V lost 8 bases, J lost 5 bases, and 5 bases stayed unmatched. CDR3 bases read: TGTGCCAGCGGACAGGGTACCCACGAG. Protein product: CASGQGTHE. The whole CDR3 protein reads CASGQGTHEQYF.

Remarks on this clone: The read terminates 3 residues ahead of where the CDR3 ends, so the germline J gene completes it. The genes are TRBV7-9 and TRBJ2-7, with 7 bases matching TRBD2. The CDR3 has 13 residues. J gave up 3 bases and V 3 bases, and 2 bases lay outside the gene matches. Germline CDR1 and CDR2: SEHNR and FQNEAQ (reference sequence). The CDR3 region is CASSFGGIYEQYF. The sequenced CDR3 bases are TGTGCCAGCAGCTTCGGGGGGATCTACGAG.

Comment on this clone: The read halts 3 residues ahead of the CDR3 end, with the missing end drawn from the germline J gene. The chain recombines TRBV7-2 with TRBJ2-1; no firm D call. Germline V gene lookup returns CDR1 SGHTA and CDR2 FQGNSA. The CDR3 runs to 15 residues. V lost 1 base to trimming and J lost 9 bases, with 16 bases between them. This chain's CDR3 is CASSLGGTLGGEQFF. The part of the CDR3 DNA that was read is TGTGCCAGCAGCTTAGGCGGTACCCTGGGTGGTGAG.

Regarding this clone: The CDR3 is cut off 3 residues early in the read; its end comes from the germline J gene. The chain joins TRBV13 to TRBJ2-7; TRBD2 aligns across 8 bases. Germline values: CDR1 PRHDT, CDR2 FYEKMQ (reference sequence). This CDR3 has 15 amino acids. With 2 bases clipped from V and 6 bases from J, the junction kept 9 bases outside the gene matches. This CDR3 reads CASSLLRLAGTEQYF. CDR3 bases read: TGTGCCAGCAGCTTATTGCGGCTAGCGGGCACCGAG.

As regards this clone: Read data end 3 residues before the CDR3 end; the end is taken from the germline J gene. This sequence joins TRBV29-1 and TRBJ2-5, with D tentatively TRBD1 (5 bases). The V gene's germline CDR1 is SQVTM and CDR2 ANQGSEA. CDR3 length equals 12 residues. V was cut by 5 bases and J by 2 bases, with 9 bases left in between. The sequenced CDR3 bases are TGCAGCGTTCGGACACCACAAGAGACC. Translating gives CSVRTPQET. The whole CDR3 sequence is CSVRTPQETQYF.

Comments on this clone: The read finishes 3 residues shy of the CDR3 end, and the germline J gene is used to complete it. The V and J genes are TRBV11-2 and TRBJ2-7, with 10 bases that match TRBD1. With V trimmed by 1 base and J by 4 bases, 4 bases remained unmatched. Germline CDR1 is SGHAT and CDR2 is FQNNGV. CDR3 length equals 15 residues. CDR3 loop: CASSLVGQGIYEQYF. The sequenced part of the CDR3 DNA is TGTGCCAGCAGCTTAGTGGGACAGGGGATTTACGAG.